This T cell receptor (beta chain) was recovered during a study of T-cell memory formation after mild COVID-19. cDNA libraries for TCR alpha and TCR beta, carrying sample barcodes and UMIs, came from 5'RACE with constant-segment primers. MiXCR was run by TCRdb on the 5' RACE reads, yielding one entry per CDR3 protein. Among some 260,000 distinct CDR3 sequences listed, about 15% were seen once. This sequence originates from a man younger than 30 who had mild COVID-19 (a few samples of this study predate the infection). Cell type and time point are not known. Sequencing was carried out using PBMCs or a T cell subset sorted from them (not recorded which).

The chain's CDR3 is CASSPGQGATNEQFF. CDR3 bases: TGTGCCAGCAGTCCGGGACAGGGGGCGACGAATGAGCAGTTCTTC. The J gene is TRBJ2-1, the V gene TRBV12-3 or TRBV12-4; 12 positions agree with TRBD1. The V and J ends lost 5 bases and 7 bases, in that order; junction bases with no gene match: 6. This CDR3 region has 15 residues.